One sample yielded the 15 T cell receptor beta chains listed below, sequenced in a study of blood T cells in healthy people across ages. Through a sample-barcoded 5' primer and a J-beta primer mix, a second PCR was run for 7 to 11 cycles. TCRdb re-analysed the 5' RACE reads in MiXCR, keeping a single row per CDR3 protein. The table has hundreds of thousands of distinct CDR3 sequences, 52% seen once. Specimen: blood. The receptors were gathered from a woman older than 75 in good health.

This clonotype was seen repeatedly, ten times or more. J is TRBJ2-1 and V is TRBV20-1; the D is unclear. The CDR3 consists of 13 residues. Per the germline V gene, CDR1 is DFQATT and CDR2 is SNEGSKA (reference sequence). Trimming removed 6 bases from V and 3 bases from J, with 12 bases in between. This CDR3 reads CSADSTHYNEQFF. The DNA for the CDR3 is TGCAGTGCAGATAGCACGCACTACAATGAGCAGTTCTTC.

This clonotype was observed at least ten times. A junction boundary mismatches the germline segment, possibly from a read error. The V and J genes are TRBV7-2 and TRBJ2-3; 11 bases map to TRBD2. CDR3 length: 14 residues. CDR1 and CDR2 (germline): SGHTA, FQGNSA. CDR3 protein: CASSLAGGIDTQYF. The CDR3 DNA reads TGTGCCAGCAGCCTAGCGGGAGGAATAGATACGCAGTATTTT.

This clonotype showed up many times. The chain carries TRBV29-1 and TRBJ2-7; no firm D call. The CDR3 is made up of 12 amino acids. Germline CDR1 and CDR2: SQVTM and ANQGSEA. Trimming pared 7 bases from V and 4 bases from J, leaving 14 bases between. The CDR3 here is CSANYLSYEQYF. In nucleotides, the CDR3 is TGCAGCGCCAACTACCTCTCTTACGAGCAGTACTTC.

This chain links TRBV5-6 with TRBJ2-1, with D perhaps matching TRBD1 or TRBD2 (7 bases each). The end of the DNA aligns better with TRBJ2-7, so the J call may be wrong. The CDR3 is 14 residues long. Germline V gene sequence: CDR1 SGHDT, CDR2 YYEEEE. The CDR3 loop reads CASSGEGQRNEQYF. The CDR3 bases are TGTGCCAGCAGCGGGGAGGGACAGCGCAATGAGCAGTACTTC.

The rearrangement joins TRBV28 to TRBJ2-7; TRBD1 is a possible D gene (6 bases). The V end lost 4 bases, the J end lost 2 bases, and 12 bases lay between the germline ends. There are 14 residues in the CDR3. Germline V gene data show CDR1 as MDHEN and CDR2 as SYDVKM. CDR3 nucleotide sequence: TGTGCCAGCAGTTCCGTTACAGGGACCTACGAGCAGTACTTC. This encodes CASSSVTGTYEQYF.

Turning to this clonotype: At one of its ends the junction is not consistent with the germline gene, which may arise from a read error. V gene TRBV18 combines with J gene TRBJ2-7; D is perhaps TRBD1 (5 bases). This CDR3 is 19 amino acids long. Germline CDR1 and CDR2: KGHSH and LQKENI. As DNA, the CDR3 is TGTGCCAGCTCGCCACAGACAGCTCTGTCAGCCACCAGTTACTACGAGCAGTACTTC. Translated: CASSPQTALSATSYYEQYF.

Only one count was recorded for this clonotype. The rearrangement links TRBV24-1 to TRBJ1-5; 8 nucleotides align to TRBD1. V lost 5 bases and J lost 5; bases outside the gene matches: 10. The CDR3 spans 16 residues. Germline V CDR1 and CDR2: KGHDR, SFDVKD. The CDR3 loop reads CATSAGGRGLHQPQHF. CDR3 DNA: TGTGCCACCAGTGCGGGGGGCAGGGGGCTCCATCAGCCCCAGCATTTT.

This clonotype came up many times. The rearrangement joins TRBV11-3 to TRBJ2-1, with D tentatively TRBD1 (5 bases). The CDR3 has 12 amino acids. Trimming took 8 bases from V and 9 from J, leaving 14 bases between them. Per the germline V gene, CDR1 is SGHNT and CDR2 is YENEEA. The CDR3 DNA is TGTGCCAGCGGCGGTGGGGCCGGTGAGCAGTTCTTC. It yields the protein CASGGGAGEQFF.

The genes are TRBV7-2 and TRBJ2-5, with D unresolved. The CDR3 sequence is 16 residues long. V was clipped by 1 base and J by 4 bases, with 16 bases between them. Germline lookup yields CDR1 SGHTA and CDR2 FQGNSA. For the CDR3, the DNA is TGTGCCAGCAGCTTAGTTCAGCTAGTAGGTCGAGAGACCCAGTACTTC. This gives the protein CASSLVQLVGRETQYF.

The genes are TRBV12-3 or TRBV12-4 and TRBJ2-1; 15 nucleotides match TRBD2. This CDR3 is 16 amino acids long. The V gene end was trimmed by 4 bases and the J gene end by 6 bases; junction bases not matched to a gene: 4. CDR3 DNA sequence: TGTGCCAGCAGTTCCGGGACTAGCGGGGGGTTCAATGAGCAGTTCTTC. Its translation: CASSSGTSGGFNEQFF.

On this clonotype itself: This may be a read error, as it is one base from a much larger clone. V and J are TRBV27 and TRBJ2-6; TRBD1 matches 8 bases. Germline CDR1 and CDR2: MNHEY and SMNVEV (reference sequence). CDR3 length: 16 residues. The CDR3 nucleotides read TGTGCCAGCAGTTTACAGGGGGCGTCTGGGGCCGACGTCCTGACTTTC. Encoded protein: CASSLQGASGADVLTF.

Worth noting for this clonotype: Possible read error: a much larger clone is one base away. The V call is TRBV14, the J call TRBJ1-2; tentatively, D is TRBD1 (5 bases). Germline lookup yields CDR1 SGHDN and CDR2 FVKESK. The CDR3 runs 14 residues. The CDR3 protein is CASSPPGPTYGCTF. The CDR3 DNA is TGTGCCAGCAGCCCTCCGGGACCCACGTATGGCTGCACCTTC.

J is TRBJ2-5 and V is TRBV11-2, with D unclear. Germline V CDR1 and CDR2: SGHAT, FQNNGV. Trimming shortened V by 3 bases and J by 5 bases, and 13 bases separated the two germline ends. The CDR3 extends over 14 amino acids. CDR3 coding DNA: TGTGCCAGCAGCTTTATCAATTTACTGGAGACCCAGTACTTC. Translating gives CASSFINLLETQYF.

Only one count was recorded for this clonotype. The J gene is TRBJ2-3, the V gene TRBV20-1, with D possibly being TRBD1 (6 bases). V lost 0 bases and J lost 4, with 11 bases in between. Germline values: CDR1 DFQATT, CDR2 SNEGSKA (reference sequence). CDR3 length equals 14 residues. CDR3 bases: TGCAGTGCTAGAGAAGAGGGGGTCGCAGATACGCAGTATTTT. Protein: CSAREEGVADTQYF.

This chain connects TRBV20-1 to TRBJ1-1, with D perhaps TRBD1 (6 bases). CDR3 length: 15 residues. Looked up from germline, CDR1 is DFQATT and CDR2 is SNEGSKA (reference sequence). V was cut by 0 bases and J by 1 base, with 12 bases left in between. The CDR3: CSARELGHTNTEAFF. The CDR3 DNA sequence: TGCAGTGCTAGAGAGCTGGGACATACGAACACTGAAGCTTTCTTT.